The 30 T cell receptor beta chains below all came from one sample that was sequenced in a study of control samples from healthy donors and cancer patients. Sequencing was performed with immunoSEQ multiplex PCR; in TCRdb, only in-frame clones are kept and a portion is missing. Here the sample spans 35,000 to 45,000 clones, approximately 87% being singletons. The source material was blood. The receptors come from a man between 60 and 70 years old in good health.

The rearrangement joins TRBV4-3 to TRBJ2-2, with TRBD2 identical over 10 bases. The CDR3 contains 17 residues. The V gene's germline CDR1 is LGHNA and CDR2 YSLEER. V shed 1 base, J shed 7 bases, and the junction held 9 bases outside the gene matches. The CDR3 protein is CASSQGSSGGSGGELFF. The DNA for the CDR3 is TGCGCCAGCAGCCAAGGTTCTAGCGGGGGTTCTGGCGGGGAGCTGTTTTTT.

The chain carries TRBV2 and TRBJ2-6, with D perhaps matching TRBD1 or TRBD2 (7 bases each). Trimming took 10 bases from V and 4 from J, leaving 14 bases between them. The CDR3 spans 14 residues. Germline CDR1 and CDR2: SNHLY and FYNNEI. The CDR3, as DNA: TGTGCCACAGGGGGGGGCGCCGGGGCCAACGTCCTGACTTTC. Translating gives CATGGGAGANVLTF.

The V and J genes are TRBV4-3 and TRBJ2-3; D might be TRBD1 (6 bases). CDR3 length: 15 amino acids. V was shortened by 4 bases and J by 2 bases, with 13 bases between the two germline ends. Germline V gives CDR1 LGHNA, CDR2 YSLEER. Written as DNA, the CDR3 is TGCGCCAGCAGCCTACAGGGAACCCACACAGATACGCAGTATTTT. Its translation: CASSLQGTHTDTQYF.

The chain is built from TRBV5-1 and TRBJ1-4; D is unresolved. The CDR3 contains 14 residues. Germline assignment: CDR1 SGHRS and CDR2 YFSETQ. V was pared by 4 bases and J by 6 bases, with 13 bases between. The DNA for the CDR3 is TGCGCCAGCAGCCGGTCCCGCGCAGATGAAAAACTGTTTTTT. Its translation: CASSRSRADEKLFF.

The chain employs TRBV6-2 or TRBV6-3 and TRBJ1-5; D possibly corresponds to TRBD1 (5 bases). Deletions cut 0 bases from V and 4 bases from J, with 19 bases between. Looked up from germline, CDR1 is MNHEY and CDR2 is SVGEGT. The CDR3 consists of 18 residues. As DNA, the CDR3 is TGTGCCAGCAGTTACTCCGGCGGTTCCGGGGGTTTGAATCAGCCCCAGCATTTT. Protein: CASSYSGGSGGLNQPQHF.

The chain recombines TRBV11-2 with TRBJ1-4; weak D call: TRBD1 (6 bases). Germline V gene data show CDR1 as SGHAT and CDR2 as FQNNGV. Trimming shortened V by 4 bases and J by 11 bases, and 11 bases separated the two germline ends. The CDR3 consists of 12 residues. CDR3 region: CASSSDRDKLFF. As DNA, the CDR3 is TGTGCCAGCAGCTCGGACAGAGACAAACTGTTTTTT.

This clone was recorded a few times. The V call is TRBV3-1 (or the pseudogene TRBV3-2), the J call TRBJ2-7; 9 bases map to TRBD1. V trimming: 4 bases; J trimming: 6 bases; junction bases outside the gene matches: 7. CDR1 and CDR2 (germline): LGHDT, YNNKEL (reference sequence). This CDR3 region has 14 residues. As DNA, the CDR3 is TGTGCCAGCAGCCCGGGACAGGGCCCTTTCGAGCAGTACTTC. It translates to CASSPGQGPFEQYF.

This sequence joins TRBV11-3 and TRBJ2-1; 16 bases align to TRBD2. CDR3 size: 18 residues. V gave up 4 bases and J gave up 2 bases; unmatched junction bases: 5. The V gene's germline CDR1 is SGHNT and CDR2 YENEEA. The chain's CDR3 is CASSSGTSGRGAYNEQFF. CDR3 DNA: TGTGCCAGCAGCTCAGGGACTAGCGGGAGGGGTGCCTACAATGAGCAGTTCTTC.

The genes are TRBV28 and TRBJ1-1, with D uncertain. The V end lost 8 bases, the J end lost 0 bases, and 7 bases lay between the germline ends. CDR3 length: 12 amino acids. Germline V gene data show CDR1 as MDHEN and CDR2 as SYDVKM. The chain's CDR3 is CASALMNTEAFF. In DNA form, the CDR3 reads TGTGCCAGCGCTCTAATGAACACTGAAGCTTTCTTT.

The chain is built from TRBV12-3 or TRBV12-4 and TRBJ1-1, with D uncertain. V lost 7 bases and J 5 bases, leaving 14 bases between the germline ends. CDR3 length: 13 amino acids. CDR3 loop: CASIPTTRTEAFF. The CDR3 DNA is TGTGCCAGCATTCCCACCACTAGAACTGAAGCTTTCTTT.

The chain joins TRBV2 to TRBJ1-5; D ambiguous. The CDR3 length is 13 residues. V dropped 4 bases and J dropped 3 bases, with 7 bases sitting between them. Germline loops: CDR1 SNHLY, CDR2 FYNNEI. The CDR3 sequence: CASSVESNQPQHF. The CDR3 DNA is TGTGCCAGCAGTGTAGAGTCCAATCAGCCCCAGCATTTT.

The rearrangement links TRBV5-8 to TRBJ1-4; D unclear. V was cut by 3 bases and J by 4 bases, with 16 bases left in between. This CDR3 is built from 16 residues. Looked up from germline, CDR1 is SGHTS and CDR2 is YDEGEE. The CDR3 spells CASSSGAGVFNEKLFF. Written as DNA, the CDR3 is TGTGCCAGCAGCTCGGGAGCCGGGGTGTTTAATGAAAAACTGTTTTTT.

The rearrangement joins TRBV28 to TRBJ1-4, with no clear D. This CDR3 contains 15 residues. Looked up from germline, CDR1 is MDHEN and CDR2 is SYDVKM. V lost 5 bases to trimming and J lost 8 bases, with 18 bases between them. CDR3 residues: CASSPPGRPWEKLFF. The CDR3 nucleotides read TGTGCCAGCAGTCCCCCCGGGCGGCCGTGGGAAAAACTGTTTTTT. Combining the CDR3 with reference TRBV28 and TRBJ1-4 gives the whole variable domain DVKVTQSSRYLVKRTGEKVFLECVQDMDHENMFWYRQDPGLGLRLIYFSYDVKMKEKGDIPEGYSVSREKKERFSLILESASTNQTSMYLCASSPPGRPWEKLFFGSGTQLSVL.

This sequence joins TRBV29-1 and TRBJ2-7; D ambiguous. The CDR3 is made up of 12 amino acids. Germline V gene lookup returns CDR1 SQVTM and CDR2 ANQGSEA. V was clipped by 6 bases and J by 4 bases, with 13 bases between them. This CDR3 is CSVISDGYEQYF. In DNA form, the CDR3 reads TGCAGCGTGATTTCGGACGGATACGAGCAGTACTTC.

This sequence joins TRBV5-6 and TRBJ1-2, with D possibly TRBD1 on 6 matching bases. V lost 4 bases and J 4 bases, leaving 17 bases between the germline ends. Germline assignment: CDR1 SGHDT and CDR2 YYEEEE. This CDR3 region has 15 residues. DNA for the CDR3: TGTGCCAGCAGCGTACCGGGACACCCTATCTATGGCTACACCTTC. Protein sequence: CASSVPGHPIYGYTF.

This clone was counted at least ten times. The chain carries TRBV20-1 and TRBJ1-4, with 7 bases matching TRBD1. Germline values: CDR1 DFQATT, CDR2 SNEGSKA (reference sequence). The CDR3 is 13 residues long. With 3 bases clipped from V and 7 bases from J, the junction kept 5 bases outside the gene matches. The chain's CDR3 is CSASRQGREKLFF. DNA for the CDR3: TGCAGTGCTAGTCGACAGGGTCGTGAAAAACTGTTTTTT.

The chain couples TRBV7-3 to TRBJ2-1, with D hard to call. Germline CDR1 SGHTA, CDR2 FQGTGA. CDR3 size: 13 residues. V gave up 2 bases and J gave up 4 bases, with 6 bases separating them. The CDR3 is CASSLSNYNEQFF. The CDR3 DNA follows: TGTGCCAGCAGCTTATCGAATTACAATGAGCAGTTCTTC.

The CDR3 DNA sequence: TGTGCCAGCAGCCCAAATCCCGACAGGGACAATTCACCCCTCCACTTT. It specifies CASSPNPDRDNSPLHF. The chain uses TRBV9 and TRBJ1-6; 7 bases map to TRBD1. With V trimmed by 4 bases and J by 7 bases, 11 bases remained unmatched. The length of the CDR3 is 16 residues. CDR1 is SGDLS, CDR2 YYNGEE, per germline.

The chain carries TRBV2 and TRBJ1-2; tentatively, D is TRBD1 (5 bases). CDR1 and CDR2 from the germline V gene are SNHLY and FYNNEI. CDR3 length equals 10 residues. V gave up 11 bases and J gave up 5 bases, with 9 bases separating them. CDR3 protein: CAGEGYGYTF. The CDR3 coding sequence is TGTGCCGGGGAGGGGTATGGCTACACCTTC.

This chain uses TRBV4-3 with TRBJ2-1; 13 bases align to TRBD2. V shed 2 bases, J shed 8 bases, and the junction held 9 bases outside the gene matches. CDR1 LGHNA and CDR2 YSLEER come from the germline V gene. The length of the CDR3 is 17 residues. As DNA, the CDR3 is TGCGCCAGCAGCCAAATACTAGCGGGGGGGCCGAGCCATGAGCAGTTCTTC. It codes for CASSQILAGGPSHEQFF.

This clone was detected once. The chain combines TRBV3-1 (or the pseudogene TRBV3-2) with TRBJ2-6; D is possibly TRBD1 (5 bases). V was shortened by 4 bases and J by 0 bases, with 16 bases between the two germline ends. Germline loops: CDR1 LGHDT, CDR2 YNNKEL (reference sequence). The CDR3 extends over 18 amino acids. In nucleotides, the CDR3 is TGTGCCAGCAGCCCGAAGGGATTAACAGGCTCTGGGGCCAACGTCCTGACTTTC. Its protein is CASSPKGLTGSGANVLTF.

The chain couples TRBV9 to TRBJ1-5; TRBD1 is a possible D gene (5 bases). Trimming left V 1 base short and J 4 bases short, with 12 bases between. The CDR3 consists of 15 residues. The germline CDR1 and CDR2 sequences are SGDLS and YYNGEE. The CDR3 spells CASSVPGEGNQPQHF. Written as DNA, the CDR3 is TGTGCCAGCAGCGTACCGGGGGAGGGAAATCAGCCCCAGCATTTT.

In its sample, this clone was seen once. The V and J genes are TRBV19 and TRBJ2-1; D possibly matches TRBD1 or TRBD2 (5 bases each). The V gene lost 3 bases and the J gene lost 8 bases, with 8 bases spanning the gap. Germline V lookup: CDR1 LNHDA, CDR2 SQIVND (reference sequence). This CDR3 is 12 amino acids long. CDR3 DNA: TGTGCCAGTAGTATGGGGGTCTATGAGCAGTTCTTC. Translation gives CASSMGVYEQFF.

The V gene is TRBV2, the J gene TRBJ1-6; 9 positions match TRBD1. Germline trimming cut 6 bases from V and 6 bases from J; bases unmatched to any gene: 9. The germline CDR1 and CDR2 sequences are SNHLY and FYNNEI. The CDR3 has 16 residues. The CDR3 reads CASRFQGQGSNSPLHF. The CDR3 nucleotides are TGTGCCAGCAGGTTTCAGGGACAGGGCTCTAATTCACCCCTCCACTTT.

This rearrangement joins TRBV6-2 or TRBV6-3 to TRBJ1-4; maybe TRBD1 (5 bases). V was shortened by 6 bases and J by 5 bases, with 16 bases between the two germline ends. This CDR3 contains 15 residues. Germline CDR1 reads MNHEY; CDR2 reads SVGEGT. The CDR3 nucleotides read TGTGCCAGCAGCCCACGAGGGACGGAGAATGAAAAACTGTTTTTT. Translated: CASSPRGTENEKLFF.

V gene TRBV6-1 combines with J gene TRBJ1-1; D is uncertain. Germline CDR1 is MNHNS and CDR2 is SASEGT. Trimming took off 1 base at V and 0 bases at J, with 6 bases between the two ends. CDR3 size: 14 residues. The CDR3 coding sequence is TGTGCCAGCAGTGAAGTACAGATGAACACTGAAGCTTTCTTT. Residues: CASSEVQMNTEAFF.

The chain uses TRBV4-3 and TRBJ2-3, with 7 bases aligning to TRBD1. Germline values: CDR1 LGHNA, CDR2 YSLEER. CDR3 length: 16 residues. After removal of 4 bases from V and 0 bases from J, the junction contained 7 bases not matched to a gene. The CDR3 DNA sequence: TGCGCCAGCAGCCGCACCCTGGACAGGAGCACAGATACGCAGTATTTT. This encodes CASSRTLDRSTDTQYF.

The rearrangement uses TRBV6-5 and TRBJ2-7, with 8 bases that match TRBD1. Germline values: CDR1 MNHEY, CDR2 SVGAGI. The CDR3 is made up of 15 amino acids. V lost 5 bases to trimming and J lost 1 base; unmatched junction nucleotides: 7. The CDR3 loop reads CASSHLGQGSYEQYF. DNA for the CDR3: TGTGCCAGCAGTCACTTAGGACAGGGTTCCTACGAGCAGTACTTC.

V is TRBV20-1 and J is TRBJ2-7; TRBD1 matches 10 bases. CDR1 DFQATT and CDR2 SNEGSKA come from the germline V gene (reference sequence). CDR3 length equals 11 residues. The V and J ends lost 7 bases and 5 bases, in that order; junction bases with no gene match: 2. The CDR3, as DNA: TGCAGTGGACAGGGGGCTCACGAGCAGTACTTC. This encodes CSGQGAHEQYF.

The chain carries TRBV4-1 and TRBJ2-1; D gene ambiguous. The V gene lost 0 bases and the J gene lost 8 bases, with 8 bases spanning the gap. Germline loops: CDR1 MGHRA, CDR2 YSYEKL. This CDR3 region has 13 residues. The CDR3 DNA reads TGCGCCAGCAGCCAAGACGTCTGGTATGAGCAGTTCTTC. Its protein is CASSQDVWYEQFF.